One and the same sample provided the 6 T cell receptor beta chains below, sequenced in a study of blood T cell repertoires in COVID-19. The table came from immunoSEQ multiplex PCR; TCRdb's copy has only in-frame clones and leaves some out. The sample records around 150,000 clones, just over 85% being singletons. The sample was peripheral blood. The source is a man between 70 and 80 years old with acute or convalescent COVID-19.

The rearrangement links TRBV29-1 to TRBJ2-2, with TRBD1 as a possible D gene (6 bases). Per germline, CDR1 SQVTM and CDR2 ANQGSEA. Deletions cut 3 bases from V and 5 bases from J, with 13 bases between. The CDR3 consists of 14 residues. For the CDR3, the DNA is TGCAGCGTTGAGCTGGGGGCGAGGACCGGGGAGCTGTTTTTT. Its protein product is CSVELGARTGELFF.

The V and J genes are TRBV2 and TRBJ1-1, with TRBD1 identical over 9 bases. CDR3 length: 13 amino acids. Unmatched junction bases numbered 6, after V lost 6 bases and J lost 7 bases. CDR1 is SNHLY, CDR2 FYNNEI, per germline. In nucleotides, the CDR3 is TGTGCCAGCAGGAGGGGGACAGGGAGTGAAGCTTTCTTT. This sequence encodes CASRRGTGSEAFF.

The rearrangement joins TRBV7-9 to TRBJ2-5, with 10 bases identical to TRBD1. Germline V CDR1 and CDR2: SEHNR, FQNEAQ (reference sequence). V was clipped by 0 bases and J by 3 bases; unmatched bases: 4. This CDR3 region has 16 residues. The CDR3 protein is CASSLATGGYKETQYF. The CDR3 DNA reads TGTGCCAGCAGCTTAGCGACAGGGGGCTACAAAGAGACCCAGTACTTC.

This clone has just one count. This rearrangement joins TRBV10-1 to TRBJ2-4; D might be TRBD2 (5 bases). The V and J ends lost 5 bases and 0 bases respectively, with 14 bases between them. This CDR3 contains 16 residues. Germline V gene lookup returns CDR1 WNHNN and CDR2 SYGVQD (reference sequence). The CDR3 DNA is TGCGCCAGCAGTCGGGGAGAGATATTAGCCAAAAACATTCAGTACTTC. It codes for CASSRGEILAKNIQYF.

The chain is built from TRBV27 and TRBJ2-7, with a tentative D call TRBD1 (5 bases). The length of the CDR3 is 13 residues. Trimming shortened V by 6 bases and J by 2 bases, and 11 bases separated the two germline ends. Germline V gives CDR1 MNHEY, CDR2 SMNVEV (reference sequence). In DNA form, the CDR3 reads TGTGCCAGCAGCCAGGACACCCCCTACGAGCAGTACTTC. Translating it yields CASSQDTPYEQYF.

This chain joins TRBV29-1 and TRBJ2-3; D is ambiguous. Per germline, CDR1 SQVTM and CDR2 ANQGSEA. Deletions cut 2 bases from V and 1 base from J, with 10 bases between. The CDR3 is made up of 14 amino acids. The CDR3 DNA reads TGCAGCGTTGAAAGGCAGGTCCGCACAGATACGCAGTATTTT. Protein: CSVERQVRTDTQYF.